The entry below describes one T cell receptor (beta chain). Using genomic DNA as the template, TCR beta VDJ and CDR3 profiling was carried out. One entry per CDR3 protein, called by TCRdb with MiXCR from the reads. The table includes 300,000 or so distinct CDR3 sequences, 55% to 65% detected once. The CDR3 sequence is 14 residues long. V was cut by 3 bases and J by 5 bases, with 10 bases left in between. From germline, CDR1 is LNHDA and CDR2 SQIVND (reference sequence). These data are taken from a study of CD8+CD57+ T cells in acquired aplastic anemia. This sequence originates from a human donor with severe aplastic anemia or a healthy control (not recorded which). This sequence joins TRBV19 and TRBJ2-2; D could derive from TRBD1 or TRBD2 (5 bases each). Sequencing used sorted CD4+, CD8+, or CD8+CD57+ T cells (not recorded which) from PBMCs. CDR3 sequence: CASSIFGGTGELFF. CDR3 bases: TGTGCCAGTAGTATCTTTGGGGGAACCGGGGAGCTGTTTTTT.